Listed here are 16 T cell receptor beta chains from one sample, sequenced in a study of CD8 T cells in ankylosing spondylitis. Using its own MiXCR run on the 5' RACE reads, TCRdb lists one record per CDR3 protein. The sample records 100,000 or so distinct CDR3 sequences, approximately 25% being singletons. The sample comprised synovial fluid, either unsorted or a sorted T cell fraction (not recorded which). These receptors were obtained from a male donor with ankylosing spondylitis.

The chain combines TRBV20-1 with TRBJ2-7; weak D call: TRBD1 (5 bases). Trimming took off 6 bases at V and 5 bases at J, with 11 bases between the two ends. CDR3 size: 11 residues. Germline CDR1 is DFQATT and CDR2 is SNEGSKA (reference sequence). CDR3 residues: CSAQDINEQYV. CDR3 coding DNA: TGCAGTGCCCAGGACATAAACGAGCAGTACGTC.

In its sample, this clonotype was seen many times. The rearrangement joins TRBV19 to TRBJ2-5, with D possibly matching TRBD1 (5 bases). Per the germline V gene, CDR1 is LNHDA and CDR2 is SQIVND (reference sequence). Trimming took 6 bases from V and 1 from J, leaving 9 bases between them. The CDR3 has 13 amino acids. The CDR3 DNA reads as TGTGCCAGTAGCGACAGATTCCAAGAGACCCAGTACTTC. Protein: CASSDRFQETQYF.

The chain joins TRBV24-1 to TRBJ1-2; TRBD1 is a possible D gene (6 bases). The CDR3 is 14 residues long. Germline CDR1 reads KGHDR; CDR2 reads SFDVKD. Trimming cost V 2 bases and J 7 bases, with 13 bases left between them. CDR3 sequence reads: CATSDWNRVGGYTF. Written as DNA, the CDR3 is TGTGCCACCAGTGATTGGAACAGGGTTGGTGGCTACACCTTC.

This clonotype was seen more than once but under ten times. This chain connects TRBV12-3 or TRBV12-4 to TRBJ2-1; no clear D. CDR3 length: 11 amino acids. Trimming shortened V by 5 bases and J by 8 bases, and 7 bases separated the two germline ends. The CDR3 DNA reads TGTGCCAGCAGTGCTTTGGATGAGCAGTTCTTC. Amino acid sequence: CASSALDEQFF.

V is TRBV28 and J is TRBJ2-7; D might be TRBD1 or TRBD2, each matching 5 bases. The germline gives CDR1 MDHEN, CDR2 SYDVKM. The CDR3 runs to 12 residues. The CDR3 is CTSTSGLGEQYV. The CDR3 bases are TGTACCAGCACCTCGGGGCTAGGCGAGCAGTACGTC.

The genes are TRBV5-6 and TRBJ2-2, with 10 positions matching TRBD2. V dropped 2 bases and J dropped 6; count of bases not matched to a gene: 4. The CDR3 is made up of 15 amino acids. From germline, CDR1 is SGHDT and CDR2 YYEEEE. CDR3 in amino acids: CASSFLAGVAGELFF. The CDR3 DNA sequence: TGTGCCAGCAGCTTCCTAGCGGGAGTAGCCGGGGAGCTGTTTTTT.

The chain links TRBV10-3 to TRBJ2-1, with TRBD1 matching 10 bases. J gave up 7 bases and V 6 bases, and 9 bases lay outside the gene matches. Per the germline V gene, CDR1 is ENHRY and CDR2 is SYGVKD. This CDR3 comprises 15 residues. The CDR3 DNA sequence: TGTGCCATCAGAGAATCCTCGGGACAGGGGAATGAGCAGTTCTTC. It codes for CAIRESSGQGNEQFF.

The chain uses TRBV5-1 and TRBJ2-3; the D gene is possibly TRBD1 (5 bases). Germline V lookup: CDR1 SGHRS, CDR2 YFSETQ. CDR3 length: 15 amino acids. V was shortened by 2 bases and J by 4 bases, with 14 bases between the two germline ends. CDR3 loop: CASSFQGQGADTQYF. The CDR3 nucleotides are TGCGCCAGCAGCTTCCAGGGCCAAGGAGCAGATACGCAGTATTTT.

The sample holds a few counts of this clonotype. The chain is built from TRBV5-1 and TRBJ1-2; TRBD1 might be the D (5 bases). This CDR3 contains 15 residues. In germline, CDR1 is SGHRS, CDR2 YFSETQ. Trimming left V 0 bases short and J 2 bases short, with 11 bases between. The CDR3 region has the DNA TGCGCCAGCAGCTTGGGTTCGGGGGAGAACTATGGCTACACCTTC. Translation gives CASSLGSGENYGYTF.

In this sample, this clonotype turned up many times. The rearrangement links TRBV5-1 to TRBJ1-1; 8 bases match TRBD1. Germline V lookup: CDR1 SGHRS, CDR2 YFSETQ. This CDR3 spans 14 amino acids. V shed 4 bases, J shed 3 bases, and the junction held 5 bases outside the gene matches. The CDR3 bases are TGCGCCAGCAGCCTAGGACAGGGTTACACTGAAGCTTTCTTT. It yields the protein CASSLGQGYTEAFF.

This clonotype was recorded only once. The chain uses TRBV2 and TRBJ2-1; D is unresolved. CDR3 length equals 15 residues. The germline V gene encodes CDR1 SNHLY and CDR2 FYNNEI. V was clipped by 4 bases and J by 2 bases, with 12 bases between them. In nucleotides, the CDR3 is TGTGCCAGCAGTGGTAGGCCGCCGACCTACAATGAGCAGTTCTTC. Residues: CASSGRPPTYNEQFF.

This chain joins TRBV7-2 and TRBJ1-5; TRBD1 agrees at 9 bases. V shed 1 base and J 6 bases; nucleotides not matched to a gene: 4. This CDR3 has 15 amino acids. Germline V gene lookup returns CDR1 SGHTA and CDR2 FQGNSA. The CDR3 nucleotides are TGTGCCAGCAGCTTAGAAGGGACAGGGACTCAGCCCCAGCATTTT. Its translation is CASSLEGTGTQPQHF. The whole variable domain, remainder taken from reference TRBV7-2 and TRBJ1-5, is GAGVSQSPSNKVTEKGKDVELRCDPISGHTALYWYRQSLGQGLEFLIYFQGNSAPDKSGLPSDRFSAERTGGSVSTLTIQRTQQEDSAVYLCASSLEGTGTQPQHFGDGTRLSIL.

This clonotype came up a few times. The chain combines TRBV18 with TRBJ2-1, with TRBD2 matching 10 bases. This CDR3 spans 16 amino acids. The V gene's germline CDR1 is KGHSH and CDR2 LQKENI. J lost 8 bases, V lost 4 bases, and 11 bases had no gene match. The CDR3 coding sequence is TGTGCCAGCTCACGGCTAGCGGGAGCGGGTTATGATGAGCAGTTCTTC. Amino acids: CASSRLAGAGYDEQFF. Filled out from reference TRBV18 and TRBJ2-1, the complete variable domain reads NAGVMQNPRHLVRRRGQEARLRCSPMKGHSHVYWYRQLPEEGLKFMVYLQKENIIDESGMPKERFSAEFPKEGPSILRIQQVVRGDSAAYFCASSRLAGAGYDEQFFGPGTRLTVL.

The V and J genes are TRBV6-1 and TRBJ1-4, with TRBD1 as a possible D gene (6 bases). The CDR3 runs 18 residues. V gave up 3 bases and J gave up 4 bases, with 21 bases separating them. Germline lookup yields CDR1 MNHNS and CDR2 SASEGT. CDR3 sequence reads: CASSDVRGSLNINEKLFF. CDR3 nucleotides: TGTGCCAGCAGTGACGTCAGGGGTTCCCTGAACATTAATGAAAAACTGTTTTTT.

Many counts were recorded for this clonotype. The DNA of the CDR3 is TGTGCCAGCAGTTTTACTCGGGGAGAGCAGTTCTTC. It specifies CASSFTRGEQFF. The rearrangement links TRBV12-3 or TRBV12-4 to TRBJ2-1, with a weak D call TRBD2 (5 bases). The CDR3 length is 12 residues. V was trimmed by 3 bases and J by 10 bases, leaving 10 bases between them.

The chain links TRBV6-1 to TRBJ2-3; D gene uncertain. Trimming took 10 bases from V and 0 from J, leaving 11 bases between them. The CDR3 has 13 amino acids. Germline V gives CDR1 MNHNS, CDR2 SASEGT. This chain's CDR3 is CATLRGSTDTQYF. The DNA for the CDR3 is TGTGCCACCCTAAGAGGTAGCACAGATACGCAGTATTTT.